This T cell receptor (beta chain) appears in the sequencing data of a study of T-cell reconstitution after alpha-beta-depleted transplantation in children. Comments on this clonotype: Germline and junction disagree at one end, which may indicate a read error.

Unique molecular identifiers were built into the TCRbeta library. In TCRdb, the PCR reads were re-called with MiXCR into one record per CDR3 protein. The table lists hundreds of thousands of distinct CDR3 sequences, around 16% of them singletons. The receptor's source is a human donor who donated a stem cell graft to a child with acute myeloid leukemia. The sample in question was PBMCs from the stem cell graft donor, obtained from the stem cell graft.

The CDR3 loop reads CSARAPGGSSLLHF. The DNA for the CDR3 is TGCAGTGCTAGAGCCCCCGGGGGGAGTTCACTCCTCCACTTT. V is TRBV20-1 and J is TRBJ1-6, with D tentatively TRBD1 (5 bases). Per the germline V gene, CDR1 is DFQATT and CDR2 is SNEGSKA (reference sequence). The CDR3 consists of 14 residues.